This is a list of T cell receptor beta chains from one sample in a study of spatial heterogeneity in lung cancer. TCRdb called the 5' RACE reads again in MiXCR, with one record for every CDR3 protein. The table lists about 48,000 distinct CDR3 sequences, less than 5.5% of them singletons, with around 10% in the top ten. The source material was PBMCs, sampled at surgery. The source is a male donor with early-stage non-small cell lung cancer. CDR3s include the opening cysteine and the closing phenylalanine or tryptophan. The D gene is left open where the match is weak. Clone size is not always given. Where it is, it says once, few, many or a class for expanded clones.

TRBV5-1	TRBJ2-7	TRBD1	many	CASRPGQGAEQYF	TGCGCCAGCAGACCGGGACAGGGGGCCGAGCAGTACTTC
TRBV7-2	TRBJ2-3	.	few	CAGKPGRGTDTQYF	TGTGCCGGTAAACCGGGCAGGGGCACAGATACGCAGTATTTT
TRBV3-1	TRBJ2-7	TRBD2	many	CASSLRLAPDYEQYF	TGTGCCAGCAGCCTTCGACTAGCCCCCGACTACGAGCAGTACTTC
TRBV5-1	TRBJ2-6	.	many	CASSPRATQSGANVLTF	TGCGCCAGCAGCCCCCGGGCCACCCAATCTGGGGCCAACGTCCTGACTTTC
TRBV19	TRBJ1-5	TRBD1	many	CASSIDRTGGQPQHF	TGTGCCAGTAGTATAGATCGGACAGGGGGCCAGCCCCAGCATTTT
TRBV10-3	TRBJ2-7	TRBD2	many	CAISAVTSGSYGYEQYF	TGTGCCATCAGTGCGGTTACTAGCGGGAGTTATGGTTACGAGCAGTACTTC
TRBV30	TRBJ2-1	TRBD2	many	CAWSPGLAGYNEQFF	TGTGCCTGGAGCCCGGGGCTAGCGGGGTACAATGAGCAGTTCTTC
TRBV28	TRBJ2-1	TRBD2	many	CASRAYTRGLAYNEQFF	TGTGCCAGCAGGGCCTACACACGGGGACTAGCTTACAATGAGCAGTTCTTC
TRBV7-2	TRBJ1-2	.	many	CASSLDPGGHGYTF	TGTGCCAGCAGCCTCGATCCGGGCGGACATGGCTACACCTTC
TRBV5-1	TRBJ2-1	.	many	CASSLTGSEQFF	TGCGCCAGCAGCTTAACAGGTAGTGAGCAGTTCTTC
TRBV20-1	TRBJ1-5	TRBD1	many	CSALQGAFNQPQHF	TGCAGTGCTTTACAGGGGGCCTTCAATCAGCCCCAGCATTTT
TRBV6-5	TRBJ2-2	TRBD1	many	CASRWDRDHTGELFF	TGTGCCAGCAGATGGGACAGGGATCACACCGGGGAGCTGTTTTTT
TRBV6-1	TRBJ1-6	.	few	CASSVTSNRDSPLHF	TGTGCCAGCAGTGTAACGTCAAACCGGGATTCACCCCTCCACTTT
TRBV5-1	TRBJ1-2	.	.	CASSLEGQRGSGYTF	TGCGCCAGCAGCTTGGAAGGACAGCGAGGCAGTGGCTACACCTTC
TRBV5-4	TRBJ2-3	.	.	CASSPPSGADTQYF	TGTGCCAGCAGCCCCCCCTCTGGGGCAGATACGCAGTATTTT
TRBV6-5	TRBJ2-6	.	many	CASNRRRGSGANVLTF	TGTGCCAGCAACCGCCGGCGGGGCTCTGGGGCCAACGTCCTGACTTTC
TRBV10-3	TRBJ2-1	TRBD1	many	CAVQGAGGEQFF	TGTGCCGTCCAGGGGGCGGGTGGTGAGCAGTTCTTC
TRBV29-1	TRBJ1-4	TRBD1	few	CSAASDREHEKLFF	TGCAGCGCAGCTTCGGACAGGGAACATGAAAAACTGTTTTTT
TRBV19	TRBJ2-1	.	many	CASSIDGPPSSYNEQFF	TGTGCCAGTAGTATCGATGGGCCCCCTAGCTCCTACAATGAGCAGTTCTTC
TRBV28	TRBJ1-2	.	many	CASSYREYYGYTF	TGTGCCAGCAGTTACAGGGAATACTATGGCTACACCTTC
TRBV6-6	TRBJ2-1	TRBD2	many	CASSYLKILAGGNNEQFF	TGTGCCAGCAGTTACCTGAAAATCCTAGCGGGAGGAAACAATGAGCAGTTCTTC
TRBV25-1	TRBJ2-2	.	many	CASVGLPGELFF	TGTGCCAGCGTAGGACTCCCAGGGGAGCTGTTTTTT
TRBV9	TRBJ2-3	TRBD2	many	CASSVGLREGTDTQYF	TGTGCCAGCAGCGTAGGGTTGCGGGAGGGCACAGATACGCAGTATTTT
TRBV28	TRBJ2-7	TRBD2	many	CASRRAGGSYEQYF	TGTGCCAGCAGGAGGGCGGGAGGGTCCTACGAGCAGTACTTC
TRBV6-5	TRBJ2-5	.	.	CASSYSKAGIETQYF	TGTGCCAGCAGTTACTCGAAAGCAGGAATAGAGACCCAGTACTTC
TRBV12-3/TRBV12-4	TRBJ2-7	.	many	CASSPSGQNYEQYF	TGTGCCAGCAGTCCCTCGGGACAAAATTACGAGCAGTACTTC
TRBV7-7	TRBJ2-1	TRBD2	many	CASSLEGAGGYNEQFF	TGTGCCAGCAGCTTAGAAGGAGCGGGAGGGTACAATGAGCAGTTCTTC
TRBV6-5	TRBJ2-7	.	.	CASSSPGESTDF	TGTGCCAGCAGTTCCCCGGGGGAGAGTACAGACTTC
TRBV12-3/TRBV12-4	TRBJ2-5	.	many	CASSYRGWETQYF	TGTGCCAGCAGCTACAGAGGTTGGGAGACCCAGTACTTC
TRBV28	TRBJ2-4	TRBD1	many	CASRPTGGRAIQYF	TGTGCCAGCAGACCGACAGGGGGCAGGGCCATTCAGTACTTC
TRBV6-5	TRBJ2-7	TRBD1	many	CASSRTGASPLEQYF	TGTGCCAGCAGTCGAACAGGGGCTTCGCCCTTGGAGCAGTACTTC
TRBV12-3/TRBV12-4	TRBJ2-5	.	few	CASSFPLGTQYF	TGTGCCAGCAGTTTCCCCCTTGGGACCCAGTACTTC
TRBV5-1	TRBJ2-2	.	many	CASSLRQSAGELFF	TGCGCCAGCAGCTTGAGGCAGAGCGCCGGGGAGCTGTTTTTT
TRBV7-2	TRBJ2-7	TRBD2	.	CASSTSGGNSYEQYF	TGTGCCAGCAGCACTAGCGGGGGAAACTCCTACGAGCAGTACTTC
TRBV29-1	TRBJ1-1	.	many	CSVQIMNTEAFF	TGCAGCGTACAGATAATGAACACTGAAGCTTTCTTT
TRBV25-1	TRBJ2-1	.	many	CASSALGTKDEQFF	TGTGCCAGCAGTGCCCTAGGAACTAAGGATGAGCAGTTCTTC
TRBV6-4	TRBJ2-2	.	many	CASSLDRDTGELFF	TGTGCCAGCAGTCTCGATAGGGACACCGGGGAGCTGTTTTTT
TRBV6-2/TRBV6-3	TRBJ1-2	.	many	CASSYSIDGRNYGYTF	TGTGCCAGCAGTTACTCGATAGACGGACGTAACTATGGCTACACCTTC
TRBV9	TRBJ1-2	.	many	CASSRRDGYGYTF	TGTGCCAGCAGCCGGCGGGACGGATATGGCTACACCTTC
TRBV24-1	TRBJ2-1	.	many	CATSDLTASNHNEQFF	TGTGCCACCAGTGATTTGACTGCCTCCAACCACAATGAGCAGTTCTTC
TRBV3-1	TRBJ2-7	TRBD1	many	CASSQQTTGNEQYF	TGTGCCAGCAGCCAACAAACGACAGGGAACGAGCAGTACTTC
TRBV10-3	TRBJ1-1	.	many	CAINRRGDTEAFF	TGTGCCATTAACAGGCGTGGGGACACTGAAGCTTTCTTT
TRBV4-2	TRBJ2-1	.	many	CASSLEPGVYNEQFF	TGTGCCAGCAGCCTTGAACCGGGGGTCTACAATGAGCAGTTCTTC
TRBV6-1	TRBJ2-1	.	.	CASRHPDWNEQFF	TGTGCCAGCAGACACCCGGACTGGAATGAGCAGTTCTTC
TRBV6-1	TRBJ2-7	.	many	CASSESRYEQYF	TGTGCCAGCAGTGAATCCCGATACGAGCAGTACTTC